This T cell receptor (beta chain) was sequenced for a study of cytomegalovirus exposure and HLA in healthy donors (dated by TCRdb to about 2017). A note on the overall study: According to a later analysis, one platform produced both the 120 validation repertoires and the approximately 660 repertoires of the first cohort. The study was designed to test whether signatures of past pathogen exposure could be identified by cataloging public T cell receptors. In addition to the first cohort of roughly 700 subjects, a separate validation cohort of over 90 different subjects was used. The study combined high-throughput TCR immunosequencing, statistical association of individual TCRs with disease status, and machine learning to predict cytomegalovirus infection status.

Library prep was done by the immunoSEQ multiplex PCR assay. Under the source paper's analysis protocol: A statistical classification framework was developed to diagnose cytomegalovirus status using the catalog of TCR beta chain sequences. TCRdb stores this immuneACCESS table with in-frame sequences only. Part of the clones is absent; in the studies checked, under half of the shortfall reflects unresolved V genes, and no reason is known for the rest. That table furnishes V, J and clone size, whereas the DNA furnished D and trimming. The sample yields about 130,000 clones; roughly nine tenths were counted once. The ten largest account for around 3.5% of the sample. What the research found in general, with its limitations: Of the cluster scores, 90% to 95% were above 0 in a later analysis, which found that TCRs clustered in the first cohort also tended to co-occur in the 95 to 150 validation repertoires. The study gave a list of 150 to 200 TCR beta chains associated with cytomegalovirus. Most TCR sequences were seen in very few donors, while some public TCRs were found in many individuals. In vitro tests confirmed that a few of the cytomegalovirus-associated TCR beta chains recognize cytomegalovirus antigens. The authors suggested that the approach could potentially be generalized to other disease states and immunological phenotypes. The classifier was reported to diagnose cytomegalovirus status with high specificity and sensitivity in both the original cohort and the validation cohort. The validation cohort had no HLA typing available for a later analysis, so co-occurrence within that cohort was assessed over all 130 or so repertoires.

To note about this clone: Its cognate antigen has yet to be identified. Base qualities are not recorded, but no much larger clone differs from it by a single base.

The donors belonged to the validation cohort of about 130 subjects, which was separate from the roughly 680-subject first cohort. V and J are truncated by 1 base and 7 bases respectively, leaving an intervening sequence of 9 bases. From cysteine to phenylalanine, the CDR3 is 13 amino acids long. Only the CDR3 portion is preserved as DNA: 39 bases, with reading frame beginning at the first base. CDR1 SGHRS and CDR2 YFSETQ were looked up in the germline V gene. The source is a man aged 30 to 39 in good health and CMV-seronegative. The sequenced sample was PBMCs. Rearrangement joined TRBV5-1 to TRBJ2-1, with a tentative D gene TRBD2 over 5 matching bases. The CDR3 has the sequence CASSLIGENEQFF. The nucleotides are TGCGCCAGCAGCTTGATCGGGGAGAATGAGCAGTTCTTC.